The rows below give T cell receptor beta chains drawn from one sample of a study of a mutant IDH1 vaccine in newly diagnosed glioma. No cognate antigen is known for these TCRs. Repertoires were generated with immunoSEQ multiplex PCR, while TCRdb's copy carries only in-frame clones and drops some. Seen here are more than 35,000 clones, roughly 79% observed once, and the top ten hold just over 5%. The starting material was PBMCs, obtained from a glioma patient whose treatment included an IDH1 peptide vaccine. The receptors shown here come from a middle-aged man with glioma. CDR3s include the opening cysteine and the closing phenylalanine or tryptophan. The D gene is left open where the match is weak. The size field is filled for only some rows; it gives once, few, many or a size class.

V gene	clone size	D gene	J gene	CDR3 protein	CDR3 DNA
TRBV7-6	-	-	TRBJ1-5	CASSSTAGGRGNQPQHF	TGTGCCAGCAGCTCCACCGCCGGGGGCCGAGGCAATCAGCCCCAGCATTTT
TRBV7-2	-	-	TRBJ1-1	CASSQTGNTEAFF	TGTGCCAGCAGCCAAACAGGGAACACTGAAGCTTTCTTT
TRBV19	-	-	TRBJ1-4	CASSIMGAGNEKLFF	TGTGCCAGTAGTATCATGGGCGCAGGGAATGAAAAACTGTTTTTT
TRBV28	-	TRBD2	TRBJ2-3	CASSLRGGGTDTQYF	TGTGCCAGCAGTTTACGGGGAGGGGGCACAGATACGCAGTATTTT
TRBV7-2	-	-	TRBJ2-7	CASSSPNLYEQYF	TGTGCCAGCAGCTCCCCCAACCTCTACGAGCAGTACTTC
TRBV15	-	-	TRBJ1-1	CATSRAQSSIVGAFF	TGTGCCACCAGCAGAGCTCAGTCCAGTATCGTTGGAGCTTTCTTT
TRBV2	-	TRBD2	TRBJ2-1	CASTLGLAGGNEQFF	TGTGCCAGCACCCTGGGACTAGCGGGAGGGAATGAGCAGTTCTTC
TRBV5-1	-	TRBD2	TRBJ2-5	CASSPVAGDTETQYF	TGCGCCAGCAGCCCAGTAGCGGGAGATACGGAGACCCAGTACTTC
TRBV5-1	-	-	TRBJ2-5	CAGSRGQQETQYF	TGCGCAGGCTCCAGGGGACAACAAGAGACCCAGTACTTC
TRBV15	-	TRBD2	TRBJ2-7	CATSRDLAGRHEQYF	TGTGCCACCAGCAGAGATCTAGCGGGAAGGCACGAGCAGTACTTC
TRBV6-4	-	-	TRBJ2-2	CASSPTRLNTGELFF	TGTGCCAGCAGTCCAACCAGGTTAAACACCGGGGAGCTGTTTTTT
TRBV7-9	-	-	TRBJ2-1	CASSLAVKGNEQFF	TGTGCCAGCAGCTTAGCGGTAAAAGGGAATGAGCAGTTCTTC
TRBV7-9	-	-	TRBJ1-2	CASSLSGSGYTF	TGTGCCAGCAGCCTGTCCGGGTCTGGCTACACCTTC
TRBV29-1	-	-	TRBJ1-4	CSVRPVLDEKLFF	TGCAGCGTCCGCCCGGTTTTGGATGAAAAACTGTTTTTT
TRBV25-1	-	-	TRBJ2-7	CAPSRGKFSYEQYF	TGTGCCCCCAGCCGGGGAAAGTTCTCCTACGAGCAGTACTTC
TRBV11-1	-	-	TRBJ1-3	CASSYEQLGNTIYF	TGTGCCAGCAGCTATGAACAGCTTGGAAACACCATATATTTT
TRBV7-3	-	-	TRBJ2-4	CASSLFLTSHKNIQYF	TGTGCCAGCAGCCTCTTCCTTACTAGCCACAAAAACATTCAGTACTTC
TRBV30	-	-	TRBJ1-6	CAWSNRNYNSPLHF	TGTGCCTGGAGTAACAGAAACTATAATTCACCCCTCCACTTT
TRBV7-2	few	-	TRBJ2-7	CASSPQSSVREQYF	TGTGCCAGCAGCCCACAGAGCTCGGTCCGCGAGCAGTACTTC
TRBV15	-	-	TRBJ2-1	CATSEGPWYEQFF	TGTGCCACCAGCGAGGGACCTTGGTATGAGCAGTTCTTC
TRBV4-2	-	-	TRBJ2-6	CASSRGGLTGANVLTF	TGTGCCAGCAGCCGAGGGGGACTCACTGGGGCCAACGTCCTGACTTTC
TRBV20-1	-	-	TRBJ2-1	CSPTDNEQFF	TGCAGTCCCACTGACAATGAGCAGTTCTTC
TRBV5-4	-	-	TRBJ2-5	CASSLGGLARQETQYF	TGTGCCAGCAGCCTTGGTGGTCTAGCGAGGCAAGAGACCCAGTACTTC
TRBV25-1	-	-	TRBJ1-1	CASSEERRGTFGAFF	TGTGCCAGCAGTGAAGAAAGGAGGGGGACCTTTGGGGCTTTCTTT
TRBV7-9	-	-	TRBJ2-3	CASSGASVSADTQYF	TGTGCCAGCAGCGGGGCCTCAGTTAGCGCAGATACGCAGTATTTT
TRBV7-8	-	-	TRBJ2-1	CASSLGVWIGASYNEQFF	TGTGCCAGCAGCTTGGGGGTCTGGATCGGGGCCTCCTACAATGAGCAGTTCTTC
TRBV19	-	-	TRBJ1-2	CAVGEGSFYGYTF	TGTGCCGTCGGAGAAGGGTCATTCTATGGCTACACCTTC
TRBV7-8	few	-	TRBJ2-5	CASSYGGTGETQYF	TGTGCCAGCAGCTACGGGGGCACTGGAGAGACCCAGTACTTC
TRBV7-2	-	-	TRBJ2-3	CASSLVSSGTDTQYF	TGTGCCAGCAGCTTAGTTAGCTCAGGCACAGATACGCAGTATTTT
TRBV27	-	-	TRBJ1-1	CASSLTGPFF	TGTGCCAGCAGTTTGACCGGACCTTTCTTT
TRBV6-5	-	-	TRBJ2-3	CASSYRGTEDTQYF	TGTGCCAGCAGTTACAGGGGTACGGAAGATACGCAGTATTTT
TRBV11-2	-	-	TRBJ2-7	CASSLVQMHYEQYF	TGTGCCAGCAGCTTAGTACAGATGCACTACGAGCAGTACTTC
TRBV19	once	TRBD1	TRBJ2-1	CASWTGGNNEQFF	TGTGCCAGTTGGACAGGGGGGAACAATGAGCAGTTCTTC
TRBV5-6	-	-	TRBJ1-4	CASSRLQRTNEKLFF	TGTGCCAGCAGCCGCTTACAGAGGACTAATGAAAAACTGTTTTTT
TRBV9	-	-	TRBJ1-3	CASSSTGVSGNTIYF	TGTGCCAGCAGCTCAACCGGGGTCTCTGGAAACACCATATATTTT
TRBV5-8	-	-	TRBJ2-5	CASSWGRQSTKETQYF	TGTGCCAGCAGTTGGGGTCGACAGAGCACAAAAGAGACCCAGTACTTC
TRBV7-8	-	TRBD1	TRBJ2-5	CASSLQDRGMSETQYF	TGTGCCAGCAGCTTACAAGACAGGGGCATGAGTGAGACCCAGTACTTC
TRBV4-2	once	-	TRBJ2-3	CASSQAGPGTDTQYF	TGTGCCAGCAGCCAAGCCGGGCCCGGCACAGATACGCAGTATTTT
TRBV11-2	-	-	TRBJ2-6	CASSEGGRLSSGANVLTF	TGTGCCAGCAGCGAGGGGGGACGGTTGAGCTCTGGGGCCAACGTCCTGACTTTC
TRBV6-5	-	TRBD1	TRBJ1-2	CASSYGQGFSYGYTF	TGTGCCAGCAGTTATGGACAGGGTTTTAGCTATGGCTACACCTTC
TRBV10-3	once	-	TRBJ1-6	CAISPRDVNNSPLHF	TGTGCCATCAGCCCCCGGGACGTAAATAATTCACCCCTCCACTTT
TRBV7-8	-	-	TRBJ1-4	CASSLANGAKLFF	TGTGCCAGCAGCTTAGCGAATGGGGCAAAACTGTTTTTT
TRBV7-9	-	TRBD2	TRBJ2-1	CASSLDLLAGGRNEQFF	TGTGCCAGCAGCTTAGATCTTCTAGCGGGAGGTAGGAATGAGCAGTTCTTC
TRBV7-3	once	-	TRBJ2-1	CASSGPGSSYNEQFF	TGTGCCAGCAGCGGACCCGGGAGCTCCTACAATGAGCAGTTCTTC
TRBV18	-	TRBD2	TRBJ2-7	CASPAAGREPDEQYF	TGTGCCAGCCCTGCGGCGGGGCGGGAGCCGGACGAGCAGTACTTC
TRBV21-1	-	-	TRBJ2-7	CASWKGAGNEQYF	TGTGCCAGCTGGAAGGGGGCGGGGAACGAGCAGTACTTC
TRBV19	-	TRBD2	TRBJ2-1	CASSTPSGRGEGSYNEQFF	TGTGCCAGTAGTACCCCCAGCGGGAGAGGCGAAGGCTCCTACAATGAGCAGTTCTTC
TRBV18	-	TRBD2	TRBJ2-3	CASSPLGTSGADTQYF	TGTGCCAGCTCACCACTCGGGACTAGCGGGGCAGATACGCAGTATTTT
TRBV6-4	few	TRBD1	TRBJ2-2	CASSWTGEGTGELFF	TGTGCCAGCAGTTGGACAGGGGAAGGCACCGGGGAGCTGTTTTTT
TRBV9	-	-	TRBJ1-6	CASSVDSARSPLHF	TGTGCCAGCAGCGTAGACTCGGCGAGATCACCCCTCCACTTT
TRBV5-4	-	-	TRBJ2-7	CASSLEAGNYEQYF	TGTGCCAGCAGCTTGGAGGCAGGGAACTACGAGCAGTACTTC
TRBV6-1	few	-	TRBJ1-5	CASSGRGLNQPQHF	TGTGCCAGCAGTGGTCGGGGGCTTAATCAGCCCCAGCATTTT
TRBV6-1	-	-	TRBJ1-1	CASNHRANTEAFF	TGTGCCAGCAACCACAGGGCAAACACTGAAGCTTTCTTT